What follows describes a single T cell receptor (beta chain). This sample is drawn from a study of CD8+ T cells in alopecia areata. As for the study in general: Each of the treated patients was given oral tofacitinib, 5 to 10 mg twice daily, for moderate-to-severe alopecia areata.

Extracted RNA was reverse transcribed into cDNA, the sequencing template. Measured with immunoSEQ multiplex PCR; TCRdb has only the in-frame clones, and not every one. Of about 190,000 clones in the sample, less than 70% are singletons; the top ten hold 1.3%. This CDR3 comprises 14 residues. Germline loops: CDR1 SGHTA, CDR2 FQGTGA. V was trimmed by 4 bases and J by 6 bases, leaving 10 bases between them. Treatment in this sample: oral pan-JAK inhibitor, 5-10 mg twice daily. The input for sequencing was CD4+ T cells sorted from blood, taken at approximately week 49, from a patient treated with tofacitinib. This chain links TRBV7-3 with TRBJ2-6, with unresolved D. The receptor was isolated from a human donor with alopecia areata. CDR3 DNA sequence: TGTGCCAGCAGCTCCCAAGGCACGGCCAACGTCCTGACTTTC. Translation: CASSSQGTANVLTF.